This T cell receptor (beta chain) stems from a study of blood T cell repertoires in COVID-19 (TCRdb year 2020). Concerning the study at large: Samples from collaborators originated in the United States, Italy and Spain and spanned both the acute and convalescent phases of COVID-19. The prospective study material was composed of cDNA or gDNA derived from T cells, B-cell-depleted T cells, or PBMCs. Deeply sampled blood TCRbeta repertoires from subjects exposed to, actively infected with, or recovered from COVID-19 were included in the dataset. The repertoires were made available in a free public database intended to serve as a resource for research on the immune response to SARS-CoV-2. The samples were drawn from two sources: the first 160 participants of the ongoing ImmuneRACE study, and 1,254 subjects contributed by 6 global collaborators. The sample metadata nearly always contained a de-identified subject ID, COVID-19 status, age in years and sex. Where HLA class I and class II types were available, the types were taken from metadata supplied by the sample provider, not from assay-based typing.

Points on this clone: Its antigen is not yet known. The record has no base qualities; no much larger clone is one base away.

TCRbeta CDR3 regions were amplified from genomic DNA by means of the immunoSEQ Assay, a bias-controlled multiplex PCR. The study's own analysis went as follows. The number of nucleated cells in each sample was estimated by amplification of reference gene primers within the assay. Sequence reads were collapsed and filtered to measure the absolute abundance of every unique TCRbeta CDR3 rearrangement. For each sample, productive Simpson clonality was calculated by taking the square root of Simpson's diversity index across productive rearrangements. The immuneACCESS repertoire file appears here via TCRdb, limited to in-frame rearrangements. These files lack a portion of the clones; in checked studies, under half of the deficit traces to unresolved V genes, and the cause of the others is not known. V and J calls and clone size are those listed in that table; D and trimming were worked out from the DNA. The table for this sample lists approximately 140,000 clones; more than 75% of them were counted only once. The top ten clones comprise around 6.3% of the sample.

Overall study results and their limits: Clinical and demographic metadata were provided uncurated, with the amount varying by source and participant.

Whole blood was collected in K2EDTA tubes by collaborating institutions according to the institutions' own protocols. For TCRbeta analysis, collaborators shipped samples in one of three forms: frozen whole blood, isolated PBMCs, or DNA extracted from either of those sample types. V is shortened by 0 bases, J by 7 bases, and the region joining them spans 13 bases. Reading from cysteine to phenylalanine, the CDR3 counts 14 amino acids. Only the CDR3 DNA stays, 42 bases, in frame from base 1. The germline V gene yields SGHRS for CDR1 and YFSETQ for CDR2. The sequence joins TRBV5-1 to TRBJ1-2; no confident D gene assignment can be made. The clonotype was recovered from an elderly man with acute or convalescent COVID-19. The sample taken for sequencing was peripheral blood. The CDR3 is CASSLGQDKVGYTF. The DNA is TGCGCCAGCAGCTTGGGACAAGATAAAGTTGGCTACACCTTC.